This T cell receptor (beta chain) was found in a study of T cell repertoires in cytomegalovirus infection. Study overall: Public TCR beta signatures marked donors with CMV infection and the matching HLA.

Turning to this clonotype: Its antigen remains unknown.

The length of the CDR3 is 15 residues. Trimming removed 4 bases from V and 2 bases from J, with 15 bases in between. The germline gives CDR1 SNHLY, CDR2 FYNNEI. Study conclusions and caveats: The cumulative frequency of public TCR beta families identified carriers of CMV plus the relevant HLA. The ex vivo response was dominated by HLA-C-restricted CMV-specific TCR beta clonotypes.

TCRdb passed the reads through MiXCR, listing each CDR3 protein once. Among about 250,000 distinct CDR3 sequences listed, 15% to 20% were seen once. The sequencing input was CD8+ T cells from PBMCs. The V gene is TRBV2, the J gene TRBJ2-7; TRBD1 is a possible D gene (6 bases). The source is a human donor in good health (CMV status not recorded). Some clones in this sample may be carry-over from other donors' samples. The CDR3 DNA reads TGTGCCAGCAGTGGACAGGATGAGGTTACCTACGAGCAGTACTTC. It codes for CASSGQDEVTYEQYF.